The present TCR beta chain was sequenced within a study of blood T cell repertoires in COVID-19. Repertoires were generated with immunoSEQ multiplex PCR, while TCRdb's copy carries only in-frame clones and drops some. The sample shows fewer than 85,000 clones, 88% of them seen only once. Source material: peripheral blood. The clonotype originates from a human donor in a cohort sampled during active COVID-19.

This CDR3 reads CASSESRDRGPGYTF. CDR3 sequence (DNA): TGTGCCAGCAGTGAGTCCAGGGACAGGGGGCCCGGCTACACCTTC. The chain uses TRBV2 and TRBJ1-2, with TRBD1 matching over 12 bases. With 3 bases clipped from V and 8 bases from J, the junction kept 7 bases outside the gene matches. The germline V gene has CDR1 SNHLY and CDR2 FYNNEI. The CDR3 extends over 15 amino acids.